Shown below are 19 T cell receptor beta chains from a single sample sequenced in a study of blood T cell repertoires in COVID-19. The protocol was immunoSEQ multiplex PCR, while the TCRdb copy is restricted to in-frame clones and leaves out a portion. The sample gives 250,000 to 350,000 clones, 80% to 95% of which show up once; roughly 7.3% is in the top ten. Specimen: peripheral blood. The origin of the receptors is a woman in her twenties or thirties with COVID-19, enrolled during active disease.

This sequence joins TRBV5-1 and TRBJ2-1; D remains unclear. Germline CDR1 reads SGHRS; CDR2 reads YFSETQ. V was cut by 0 bases and J by 3 bases, with 13 bases left in between. This CDR3 comprises 16 residues. This chain's CDR3 is CASSLVVSLIYNEQFF. In DNA form, the CDR3 reads TGCGCCAGCAGCTTGGTCGTCAGTTTAATCTACAATGAGCAGTTCTTC.

CDR3 residues: CASKSVYNEQFF. CDR3 in DNA: TGTGCCAGCAAGTCAGTCTACAATGAGCAGTTCTTC. V gene TRBV2 combines with J gene TRBJ2-1; D is ambiguous. CDR3 length: 12 amino acids. The V gene's germline CDR1 is SNHLY and CDR2 FYNNEI. Trimming pared 7 bases from V and 3 bases from J, leaving 7 bases between. The full variable domain, rest sourced from reference TRBV2 and TRBJ2-1, is EPEVTQTPSHQVTQMGQEVILRCVPISNHLYFYWYRQILGQKVEFLVSFYNNEISEKSEIFDDQFSVERPDGSNFTLKIRSTKLEDSAMYFCASKSVYNEQFFGPGTRLTVL.

The chain combines TRBV3-1 (or the pseudogene TRBV3-2) with TRBJ2-7; TRBD2 aligns across 14 bases. The CDR3 length is 15 residues. Germline loops: CDR1 LGHDT, CDR2 YNNKEL (reference sequence). V lost 4 bases, J lost 7 bases, and 6 bases stayed unmatched. The CDR3 spells CASSRGLAGEPEQYF. The CDR3 bases are TGTGCCAGCAGCCGGGGACTAGCGGGAGAGCCTGAGCAGTACTTC.

The V gene is TRBV27, the J gene TRBJ2-3, with 10 bases aligning to TRBD2. With V trimmed by 5 bases and J by 1 base, 12 bases remained unmatched. The CDR3 extends over 18 amino acids. Germline V gives CDR1 MNHEY, CDR2 SMNVEV (reference sequence). The CDR3 DNA is TGTGCCAGCAGTACTAAAGCGGGAGGGCCCTTCGGCACAGATACGCAGTATTTT. Its translation: CASSTKAGGPFGTDTQYF.

The V gene is TRBV9, the J gene TRBJ2-6, with D hard to call. CDR3 length: 15 amino acids. The V end lost 4 bases, the J end lost 4 bases, and 12 bases lay between the germline ends. Germline V CDR1 and CDR2: SGDLS, YYNGEE. CDR3 protein: CASSPSPQGANVLTF. CDR3 nucleotide sequence: TGTGCCAGCAGCCCCTCCCCGCAGGGGGCCAACGTCCTGACTTTC.

The chain joins TRBV30 to TRBJ2-1; D is ambiguous. Germline V gene sequence: CDR1 GTSNPN, CDR2 SVGIG (reference sequence). The V end was cut by 2 bases, the J end by 6 bases, with 14 bases between. The CDR3 length is 14 residues. This CDR3 reads CAWSLASVINEQFF. The CDR3 DNA follows: TGTGCCTGGAGTCTGGCGAGCGTTATCAATGAGCAGTTCTTC. Full variable domain (outside the CDR3, taken from reference TRBV30 and TRBJ2-1): SQTIHQWPATLVQPVGSPLSLECTVEGTSNPNLYWYRQAAGRGLQLLFYSVGIGQISSEVPQNLSASRPQDRQFILSSKKLLLSDSGFYLCAWSLASVINEQFFGPGTRLTVL.

The chain carries TRBV7-3 and TRBJ2-3; 8 positions agree with TRBD1. The germline V gene encodes CDR1 SGHTA and CDR2 FQGTGA. This CDR3 contains 16 residues. The junction had 6 bases not matched to a gene; V was cut back by 4 bases and J by 0 bases. DNA for the CDR3: TGTGCCAGCAGCTCAGGGACAGGCCATAGCACAGATACGCAGTATTTT. This encodes CASSSGTGHSTDTQYF.

The chain carries TRBV5-1 and TRBJ2-2; TRBD2 is a possible D gene (5 bases). With 5 bases removed from V and 5 bases from J, the gap between germline ends came to 13 bases. CDR1 is SGHRS and CDR2 is YFSETQ in the germline V gene. The CDR3 is made up of 14 amino acids. The CDR3 spells CASRLIAGTGELFF. The DNA for the CDR3 is TGCGCCAGCAGACTGATTGCGGGTACCGGGGAGCTGTTTTTT.

The V gene is TRBV4-3, the J gene TRBJ2-3, with 11 bases aligning to TRBD2. The V segment lost 1 base and the J segment 3 bases; nucleotides outside the gene matches: 3. Germline lookup yields CDR1 LGHNA and CDR2 YSLEER. CDR3 length equals 16 residues. CDR3 residues: CASSQVPSGRTDTQYF. CDR3 nucleotides: TGCGCCAGCAGCCAAGTTCCTAGCGGGAGGACAGATACGCAGTATTTT.

A single count supports this clone. This chain joins TRBV2 and TRBJ2-5; TRBD2 aligns across 11 bases. Germline trimming cut 5 bases from V and 5 bases from J; bases unmatched to any gene: 10. This CDR3 is 16 amino acids long. The germline V gene has CDR1 SNHLY and CDR2 FYNNEI. CDR3 bases: TGTGCCAGCAGTCCCTTAGCGGGAGGGCCTCGGGAGACCCAGTACTTC. Translation: CASSPLAGGPRETQYF.

CDR3 sequence: CASTSRVAEAFF. Written as DNA, the CDR3 is TGTGCCAGCACCTCCAGGGTTGCTGAAGCTTTCTTT. The chain combines TRBV28 with TRBJ1-1, with D perhaps TRBD1 (5 bases). Germline CDR1 and CDR2: MDHEN and SYDVKM. V lost 7 bases and J lost 6, with 12 bases in between. This CDR3 region has 12 residues.

J is TRBJ1-6 and V is TRBV28, with D perhaps TRBD1 (5 bases). The CDR3 loop spans 17 amino acids. CDR1 is MDHEN and CDR2 is SYDVKM in the germline V gene. The germline V and J ends were trimmed by 5 bases and 13 bases, with 27 bases remaining between them. In nucleotides, the CDR3 is TGTGCCAGCAGTCCCCCAAAAGTGCCGTCAGGGCCGTCTCCCCTCCACTTT. It translates to CASSPPKVPSGPSPLHF.

V and J are TRBV27 and TRBJ2-3; TRBD2 agrees at 11 bases. Germline CDR1 MNHEY, CDR2 SMNVEV (reference sequence). This CDR3 is 15 amino acids long. J lost 2 bases, V lost 4 bases, and 2 bases had no gene match. The CDR3, as DNA: TGTGCCAGCAGTTCGGGACTAGCGGTCACAGATACGCAGTATTTT. It specifies CASSSGLAVTDTQYF.

The rearrangement links TRBV4-2 to TRBJ1-3; D ambiguous. Germline values: CDR1 LGHNA, CDR2 YNFKEQ. Trimming left V 1 base short and J 6 bases short, with 10 bases between. CDR3 size: 14 residues. DNA for the CDR3: TGTGCCAGCAGCCAAGTGCGTGAGGAAAACACCATATATTTT. Its translation is CASSQVREENTIYF.

The chain links TRBV28 to TRBJ2-7; TRBD1 agrees at 10 bases. The CDR3 consists of 15 residues. V shed 6 bases and J 3 bases; nucleotides not matched to a gene: 8. The V gene's germline CDR1 is MDHEN and CDR2 SYDVKM. This CDR3 is CASRAPGTGVYEQYF. The CDR3, as DNA: TGTGCCAGCAGAGCCCCCGGGACAGGGGTCTACGAGCAGTACTTC.

The rearrangement uses TRBV6-5 and TRBJ2-7, with a possible D match to TRBD2 (6 bases). Trimming stripped 0 bases from V and 2 bases from J, with 11 bases between. Germline values: CDR1 MNHEY, CDR2 SVGAGI. The CDR3 is made up of 15 amino acids. In nucleotides, the CDR3 is TGTGCCAGCAGTTACTCGTTTACGGGAGCCTACGAGCAGTACTTC. This gives the protein CASSYSFTGAYEQYF.

The sample holds a few counts of this clone. The gene calls are TRBV5-1 and TRBJ1-6; TRBD1 aligns across 11 bases. The CDR3 length is 15 residues. With 0 bases clipped from V and 10 bases from J, the junction kept 3 bases outside the gene matches. Germline V gene sequence: CDR1 SGHRS, CDR2 YFSETQ. The CDR3: CASSLARDRGSPLHF. For the CDR3, the DNA is TGCGCCAGCAGCTTGGCCCGGGACAGGGGGTCACCCCTCCACTTT.

A few counts support this clone. The chain employs TRBV5-8 and TRBJ1-1; D unclear. The germline V gene encodes CDR1 SGHTS and CDR2 YDEGEE. V dropped 0 bases and J dropped 5 bases, with 8 bases sitting between them. This CDR3 has 13 residues. CDR3 loop: CASSLDGWTEAFF. The CDR3 region has the DNA TGTGCCAGCAGCTTGGACGGGTGGACTGAAGCTTTCTTT.

This chain connects TRBV4-1 to TRBJ2-1; 10 bases line up with TRBD2. Looked up from germline, CDR1 is MGHRA and CDR2 is YSYEKL. V trimming: 4 bases; J trimming: 4 bases; junction bases outside the gene matches: 7. The CDR3 contains 16 residues. The CDR3 coding sequence is TGCGCCAGCAGCCCTCGGACTAGCGGACAGTACAATGAGCAGTTCTTC. It translates to CASSPRTSGQYNEQFF.